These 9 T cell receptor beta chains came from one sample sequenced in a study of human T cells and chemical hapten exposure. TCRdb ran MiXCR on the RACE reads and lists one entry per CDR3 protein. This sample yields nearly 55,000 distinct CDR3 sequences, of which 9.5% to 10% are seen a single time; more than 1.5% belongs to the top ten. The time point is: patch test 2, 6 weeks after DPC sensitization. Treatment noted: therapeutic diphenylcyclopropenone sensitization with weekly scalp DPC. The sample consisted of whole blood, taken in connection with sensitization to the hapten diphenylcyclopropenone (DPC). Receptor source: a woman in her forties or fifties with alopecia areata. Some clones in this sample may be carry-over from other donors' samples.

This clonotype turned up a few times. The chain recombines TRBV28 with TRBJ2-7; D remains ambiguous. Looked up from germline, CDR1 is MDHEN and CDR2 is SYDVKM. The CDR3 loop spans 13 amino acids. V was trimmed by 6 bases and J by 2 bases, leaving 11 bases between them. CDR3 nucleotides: TGTGCCAGCAGGCAACACTGGGCCTACGAGCAGTACTTC. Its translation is CASRQHWAYEQYF. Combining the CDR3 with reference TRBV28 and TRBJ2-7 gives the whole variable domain DVKVTQSSRYLVKRTGEKVFLECVQDMDHENMFWYRQDPGLGLRLIYFSYDVKMKEKGDIPEGYSVSREKKERFSLILESASTNQTSMYLCASRQHWAYEQYFGPGTRLTVT.

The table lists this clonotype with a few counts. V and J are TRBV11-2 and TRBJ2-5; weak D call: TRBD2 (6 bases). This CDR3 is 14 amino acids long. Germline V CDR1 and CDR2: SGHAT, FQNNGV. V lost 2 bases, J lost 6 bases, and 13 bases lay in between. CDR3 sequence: CASSLPGGLKTQYF. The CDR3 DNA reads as TGTGCCAGCAGCTTACCCGGAGGGTTAAAGACCCAGTACTTC.

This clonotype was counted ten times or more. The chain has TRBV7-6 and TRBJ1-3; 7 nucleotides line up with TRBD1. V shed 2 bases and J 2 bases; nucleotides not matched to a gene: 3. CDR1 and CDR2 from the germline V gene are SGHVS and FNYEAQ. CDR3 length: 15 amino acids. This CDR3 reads CASSLTGATGNTIYF. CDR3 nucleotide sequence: TGTGCCAGCAGCTTAACAGGGGCCACTGGAAACACCATATATTTT.

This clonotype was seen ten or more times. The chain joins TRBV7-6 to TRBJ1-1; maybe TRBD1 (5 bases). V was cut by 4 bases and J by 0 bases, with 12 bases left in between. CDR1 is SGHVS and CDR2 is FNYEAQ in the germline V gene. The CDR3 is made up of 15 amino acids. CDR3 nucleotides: TGTGCCAGCAGCTACGCGGCAGGGATGAACACTGAAGCTTTCTTT. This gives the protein CASSYAAGMNTEAFF.

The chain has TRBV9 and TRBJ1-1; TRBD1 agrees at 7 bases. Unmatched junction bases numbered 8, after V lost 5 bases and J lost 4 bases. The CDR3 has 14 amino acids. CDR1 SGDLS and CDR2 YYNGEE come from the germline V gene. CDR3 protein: CASRFRGDGTEAFF. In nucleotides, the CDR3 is TGTGCCAGCAGGTTCAGGGGGGACGGCACTGAAGCTTTCTTT.

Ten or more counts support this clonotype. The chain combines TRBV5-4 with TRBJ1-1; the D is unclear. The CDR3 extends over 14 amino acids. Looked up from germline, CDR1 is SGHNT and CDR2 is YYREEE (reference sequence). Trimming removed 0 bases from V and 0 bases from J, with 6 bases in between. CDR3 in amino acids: CASSLGFMNTEAFF. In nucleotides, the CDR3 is TGTGCCAGCAGCTTGGGATTCATGAACACTGAAGCTTTCTTT. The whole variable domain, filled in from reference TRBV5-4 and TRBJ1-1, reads ETGVTQSPTHLIKTRGQQVTLRCSSQSGHNTVSWYQQALGQGPQFIFQYYREEENGRGNFPPRFSGLQFPNYSSELNVNALELDDSALYLCASSLGFMNTEAFFGQGTRLTVV.

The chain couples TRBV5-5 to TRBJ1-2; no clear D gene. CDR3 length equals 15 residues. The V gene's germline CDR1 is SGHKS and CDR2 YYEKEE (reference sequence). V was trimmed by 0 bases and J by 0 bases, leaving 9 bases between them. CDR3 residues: CASSLGGNTNYGYTF. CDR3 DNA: TGTGCCAGCAGCTTGGGAGGCAACACTAACTATGGCTACACCTTC. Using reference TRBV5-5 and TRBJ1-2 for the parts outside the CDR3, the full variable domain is DAGVTQSPTHLIKTRGQQVTLRCSPISGHKSVSWYQQVLGQGPQFIFQYYEKEERGRGNFPDRFSARQFPNYSSELNVNALLLGDSALYLCASSLGGNTNYGYTFGSGTRLTVV.

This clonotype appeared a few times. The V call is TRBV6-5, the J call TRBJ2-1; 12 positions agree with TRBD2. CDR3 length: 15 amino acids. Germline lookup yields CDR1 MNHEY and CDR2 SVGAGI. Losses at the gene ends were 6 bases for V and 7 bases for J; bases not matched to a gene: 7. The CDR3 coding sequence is TGTGCCAGCAGACCCGCTAGCGGGAGGGCAAATGAGCAGTTCTTC. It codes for CASRPASGRANEQFF.

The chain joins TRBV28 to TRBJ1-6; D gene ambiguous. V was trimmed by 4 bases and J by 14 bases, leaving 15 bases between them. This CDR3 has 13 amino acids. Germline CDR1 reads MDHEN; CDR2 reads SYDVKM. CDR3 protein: CASSSGPARTLHF. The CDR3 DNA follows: TGTGCCAGCAGTTCAGGACCCGCGCGCACCCTCCACTTT.